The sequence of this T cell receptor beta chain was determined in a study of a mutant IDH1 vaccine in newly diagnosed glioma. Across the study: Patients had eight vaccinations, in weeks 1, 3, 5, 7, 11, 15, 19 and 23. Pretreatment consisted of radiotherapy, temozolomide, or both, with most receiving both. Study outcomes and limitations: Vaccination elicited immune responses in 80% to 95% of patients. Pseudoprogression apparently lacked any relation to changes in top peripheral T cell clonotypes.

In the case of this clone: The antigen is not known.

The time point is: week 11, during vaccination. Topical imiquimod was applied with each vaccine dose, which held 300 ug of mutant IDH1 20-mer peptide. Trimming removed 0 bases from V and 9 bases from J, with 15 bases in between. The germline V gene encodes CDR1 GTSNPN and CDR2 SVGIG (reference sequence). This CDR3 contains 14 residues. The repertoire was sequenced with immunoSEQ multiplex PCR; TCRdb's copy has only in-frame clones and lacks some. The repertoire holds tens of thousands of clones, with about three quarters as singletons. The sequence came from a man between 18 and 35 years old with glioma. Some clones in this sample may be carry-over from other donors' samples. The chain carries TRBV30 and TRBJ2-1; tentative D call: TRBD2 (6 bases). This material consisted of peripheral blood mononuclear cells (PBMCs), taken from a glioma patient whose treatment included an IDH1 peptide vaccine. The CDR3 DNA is TGTGCCTGGAGTGTATCCCTACTAGCTGGTGAGCAGTTCTTC. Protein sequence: CAWSVSLLAGEQFF.